The rows below give T cell receptor beta chains drawn from one sample of a study of T cells in Graves' hyperthyroidism and ophthalmopathy. TCRdb re-derived calls from the multiplex PCR reads in MiXCR, one entry per CDR3 protein. The repertoire holds about 290,000 distinct CDR3 sequences, about 17% seen once, with 55% to 60% in the top ten. Sequenced input: blood. These TCRs come from a woman aged 55-75 years with Graves' ophthalmopathy. Both conserved end residues are part of each CDR3. Each record gives: D gene, clone size, J gene, V gene, CDR3 protein, CDR3 DNA. The D gene is left open where the match is weak. Clone size is shown for a subset of rows, as once, few, many or a class of expanded clone.

NA	NA	TRBJ2-2	TRBV9	CASSVGGTNTGELFF	TGTGCCAGCAGCGTAGGGGGAACGAACACCGGGGAGCTGTTTTTT
NA	few	TRBJ1-5	TRBV10-3	CAISESATQGQPQHF	TGTGCCATCAGTGAGTCCGCCACACAGGGACAGCCCCAGCATTTT
TRBD2	few	TRBJ2-2	TRBV20-1	CSARDSRLAGRTGELFF	TGCAGTGCTAGAGATAGCCGACTAGCGGGAAGGACCGGGGAGCTGTTTTTT
NA	NA	TRBJ2-7	TRBV15	CATSTRPSGSYEQYF	TGTGCCACCAGCACACGGCCCTCCGGGTCCTACGAGCAGTACTTC
NA	many	TRBJ1-1	TRBV7-9	CASSGERGTEAFF	TGTGCCAGCAGCGGCGAAAGGGGCACTGAAGCTTTCTTT
TRBD1	NA	TRBJ1-4	TRBV6-5	CASSYTGQGREKLFF	TGTGCCAGCAGTTACACGGGACAGGGACGGGAAAAACTGTTTTTT
NA	NA	TRBJ2-3	TRBV5-1	CASHISTDTQYF	TGCGCCAGCCACATTAGCACAGATACGCAGTATTTT
NA	many	TRBJ2-7	TRBV6-2/TRBV6-3	CASRGPSLHEQYF	TGTGCCAGCAGAGGACCCTCTCTCCACGAGCAGTACTTC
NA	few	TRBJ2-7	TRBV9	CASSVGGRGTYEQYF	TGTGCCAGCAGCGTAGGCGGCAGGGGAACCTACGAGCAGTACTTC
TRBD1	few	TRBJ1-4	TRBV4-2	CASSQKGAEEKLFF	TGTGCCAGCAGCCAAAAGGGGGCGGAAGAAAAACTGTTTTTT
TRBD2	NA	TRBJ2-4	TRBV2	CASSDGLAGGPGIQYF	TGTGCCAGCAGTGATGGACTAGCGGGGGGGCCTGGCATTCAGTACTTC
NA	NA	TRBJ2-5	TRBV5-1	CASSSGAVNQETQYF	TGCGCCAGCAGCTCGGGAGCGGTGAACCAAGAGACCCAGTACTTC
NA	many	TRBJ1-1	TRBV12-3/TRBV12-4	CASSDLTYRTEAFF	TGTGCCAGCAGCGACCTGACGTATCGGACTGAAGCTTTCTTT
NA	many	TRBJ2-3	TRBV5-5	CASSSQADTQYF	TGTGCCAGCAGCTCGCAGGCGGATACGCAGTATTTT
TRBD2	NA	TRBJ2-7	TRBV29-1	CSVDGLAGGPGYEQYF	TGCAGCGTTGACGGACTAGCGGGAGGGCCGGGCTACGAGCAGTACTTC
NA	many	TRBJ2-7	TRBV7-2	CASSFGTPPYEQYF	TGTGCCAGCAGCTTCGGGACACCCCCCTACGAGCAGTACTTC
NA	many	TRBJ2-7	TRBV20-1	CSARLSYEQYF	TGCAGTGCTAGGCTCTCCTACGAGCAGTACTTC
TRBD1	many	TRBJ2-2	TRBV7-2	CATDRVRSTGELFF	TGTGCCACCGACAGGGTTCGGAGCACCGGGGAGCTGTTTTTT
TRBD1	many	TRBJ1-1	TRBV10-2	CASSGRGGTEAFF	TGCGCCAGCAGTGGCAGGGGGGGCACTGAAGCTTTCTTT
NA	many	TRBJ2-2	TRBV4-1	CASSQRTGGELFF	TGCGCCAGCAGCCAGAGGACGGGCGGGGAGCTGTTTTTT
NA	many	TRBJ1-1	TRBV5-1	CASSLSGRHTEAFF	TGCGCCAGCAGCTTGAGTGGCAGGCACACTGAAGCTTTCTTT
TRBD1	many	TRBJ1-2	TRBV20-1	CSVPDRADVSTF	TGCAGTGTCCCGGACAGGGCCGACGTCTCCACCTTC
TRBD2	many	TRBJ2-7	TRBV20-1	CSAHRTSGRFYEQYF	TGCAGTGCTCATAGGACTAGCGGGAGGTTTTACGAGCAGTACTTC
NA	NA	TRBJ2-3	TRBV4-2	CASSQSRGVRPDTQYF	TGTGCCAGCAGCCAGTCTAGGGGAGTGAGGCCAGATACGCAGTATTTT
TRBD1	few	TRBJ2-1	TRBV4-1	CASSPRQGRRFF	TGCGCCAGCAGCCCAAGACAGGGTCGTAGGTTCTTC
NA	NA	TRBJ2-2	TRBV4-3	CASSQDRLINTGELFF	TGCGCCAGCAGCCAAGATCGCCTTATCAACACCGGGGAGCTGTTTTTT
TRBD1	many	TRBJ1-2	TRBV7-2	CASSSYGQGRDGYTF	TGTGCCAGCAGCTCGTACGGACAGGGGAGAGATGGCTACACCTTC
NA	many	TRBJ2-7	TRBV11-2	CASSSPGLAGYEQYF	TGTGCCAGCAGTTCTCCGGGACTGGCGGGTTACGAGCAGTACTTC
NA	few	TRBJ1-3	TRBV20-1	CSARDHRESSGNTIYF	TGCAGTGCTAGAGATCACAGGGAGAGCTCTGGAAACACCATATATTTT
TRBD1	NA	TRBJ2-7	TRBV5-1	CASSRTGTGLDEQYF	TGCGCCAGCAGCCGGACCGGGACAGGGCTCGACGAGCAGTACTTC
NA	NA	TRBJ1-2	TRBV6-2/TRBV6-3	CASSYSTPPGYTF	TGTGCCAGCAGTTACAGCACTCCCCCTGGCTACACCTTC
TRBD2	many	TRBJ2-3	TRBV3-1	CASSPGVAGALAFLDTQYF	TGTGCCAGCAGCCCGGGCGTAGCGGGGGCGCTCGCCTTTCTAGATACGCAGTATTTT
NA	NA	TRBJ1-6	TRBV11-3	CASTPRGWGSPLHF	TGTGCCAGCACACCGAGGGGTTGGGGTTCACCCCTCCACTTT
TRBD2	many	TRBJ2-3	TRBV4-1	CASSRRTSGTTDTQYF	TGCGCCAGCAGCCGACGGACTAGCGGGACCACAGATACGCAGTATTTT
TRBD1	NA	TRBJ2-7	TRBV7-7	CASSLEGTGAGEQYF	TGTGCTAGCAGCTTAGAGGGGACAGGGGCGGGCGAGCAGTACTTC
NA	many	TRBJ2-7	TRBV28	CASIGLRKVYEQYF	TGTGCCAGCATAGGGCTCAGGAAGGTCTACGAGCAGTACTTC
NA	few	TRBJ2-2	TRBV19	CASFDGGLNTGELFF	TGTGCCAGTTTTGACGGGGGCCTCAACACCGGGGAGCTGTTTTTT
NA	many	TRBJ2-2	TRBV2	CASSEIDRFRLFF	TGTGCCAGCAGTGAAATAGACAGGTTTCGGCTGTTTTTT
TRBD2	once	TRBJ2-3	TRBV29-1	CSVGSGGSSDTQYF	TGCAGCGTTGGTAGCGGGGGAAGCTCAGATACGCAGTATTTT
NA	few	TRBJ2-2	TRBV7-9	CASSLSGYTGELFF	TGTGCCAGCAGCTTATCGGGGTACACCGGGGAGCTGTTTTTT
NA	many	TRBJ2-1	TRBV7-2	CASSLFRGGYNEQFF	TGTGCCAGCAGCTTATTTCGAGGGGGCTACAATGAGCAGTTCTTC
TRBD1	NA	TRBJ1-5	TRBV6-2/TRBV6-3	CASSLDRAVNQPQHF	TGTGCCAGCAGCCTGGACAGGGCTGTGAATCAGCCCCAGCATTTT
NA	NA	TRBJ2-2	TRBV20-1	CSASDPGSGELFF	TGCAGTGCTAGTGATCCGGGATCCGGGGAGCTGTTTTTT
NA	many	TRBJ1-1	TRBV5-1	CASSLDSMNTEAFF	TGCGCCAGCAGCTTGGACAGCATGAACACTGAAGCTTTCTTT
TRBD2	NA	TRBJ2-7	TRBV29-1	CSGTSGIDEQYF	TGCAGCGGAACGAGCGGGATCGACGAGCAGTACTTC
NA	few	TRBJ2-4	TRBV6-1	CASRPPGAKNIQYF	TGTGCCAGCAGGCCCCCGGGAGCCAAAAACATTCAGTACTTC
NA	few	TRBJ2-2	TRBV5-1	CASSLDGSLVPGELFF	TGCGCCAGCAGCTTGGACGGGAGTTTAGTCCCCGGGGAGCTGTTTTTT
NA	many	TRBJ2-2	TRBV12-3/TRBV12-4	CASRFGSGTTGELFF	TGTGCCAGTAGGTTTGGGTCAGGGACCACCGGGGAGCTGTTTTTT
NA	many	TRBJ1-1	TRBV5-1	CASSLGGSSNTEAFF	TGCGCCAGCAGCTTGGGGGGATCGAGCAACACTGAAGCTTTCTTT